This T cell receptor beta chain is drawn from a study of T cell responses to AZD1222 COVID-19 vaccine. Overall study results and limits: Recipients of two AZD1222 doses showed rising Spike-specific TCR breadth and depth. Nearly half of the spike-specific TCRs reportedly recognize variant regions that carry no mutations.

About this clone itself: No antigen is known for it.

The CDR3 covers 10 residues. Assay used: immunoSEQ multiplex PCR; TCRdb lists only in-frame clones, some missing. The sample has 150,000 or so clones, around nine tenths seen once. The chain employs TRBV21-1 and TRBJ1-1; the DNA was not compared with TRBD1, the D call given in the table. TRBV21-1 is marked as a pseudogene. The sample here was peripheral blood, taken on day 0 of AZD1222 vaccination. This TCR came from an adult in good health. The CDR3 spells CATFVQGAFF. The CDR3, as DNA: TGTGCCACTTTTGTCCAGGGAGCTTTCTTT.